Described below is a single T cell receptor beta chain sequence and its context. Its antigen remains unidentified. Axillary draining lymph nodes of breast cancer patients supplied the node samples. The data are from a study of breast tumors, draining lymph nodes, adjacent tissues. Study-wide points: Most tumor T cells seemingly derive from lymph node, then expand in tumor. Tumor repertoires ranked between lymph nodes and nontumor tissue in diversity, with V and J gene preferences. Luminal-like breast cancer showed significantly greater tumor-nontumor repertoire similarity than basal-like breast cancer did.

With V trimmed by 6 bases and J by 11 bases, 10 bases remained unmatched. CDR3 length: 14 amino acids. TCRdb independently ran MiXCR on the multiplex PCR reads; one entry per CDR3 protein. The sample yields tens of thousands of distinct CDR3 sequences, about 27% seen once. The receptor comes from a female donor with breast cancer. Some clones in this sample may be carry-over from other donors' samples. The chain joins TRBV12-3 or TRBV12-4 to TRBJ1-6; 7 bases align to TRBD1. The sequenced sample was axillary lymph node tissue. As DNA, the CDR3 is TGTGCCAGCAGCTCTTCGACAGGGTCAACACCCCTCCACTTT. The encoded protein is CASSSSTGSTPLHF.